The TCR beta chain under discussion was sequenced for a study of beta chain features in type 1 diabetes. Findings and limits, study-wide: A moderate, significant TCRB CDR3 shortening appeared in type 1 diabetes across four CD4+ subsets. These data did not resolve whether HLA type affects TCRB rearrangement.

In total, each donor contributed a single heparinised blood draw that averaged around 120 mL. CD45RO/CCR7/CD25/CD127/CD95/CD27 sorting isolated CD4+ naive, central memory, regulatory and stem cell-like memory cells. Isolated RNA was reverse transcribed in full, so expressed TCRB transcripts were sequenced. An average of roughly 4 million reads was obtained for naive, central memory and regulatory T cell samples. Libraries were prepared by immunoSEQ multiplex PCR; TCRdb keeps only in-frame clonotypes and omits some of them. The sample shows hundreds of thousands of clones, over 13% of them seen only once. This clone was picked up a small number of times. Antigen: not known. Sequencing was carried out using naive CD4+ T cells from blood. The receptor was derived from a man aged 18 to 35 with type 1 diabetes.

The CDR3: CASSLGGHGANVLTF. CDR3 in DNA: TGTGCCAGCAGCTTAGGAGGGCACGGGGCCAACGTCCTGACTTTC. This rearrangement joins TRBV7-9 to TRBJ2-6; possibly TRBD2 for D (5 bases). Germline lookup yields CDR1 SEHNR and CDR2 FQNEAQ (reference sequence). This CDR3 contains 15 residues. With 1 base removed from V and 4 bases from J, the gap between germline ends came to 8 bases.